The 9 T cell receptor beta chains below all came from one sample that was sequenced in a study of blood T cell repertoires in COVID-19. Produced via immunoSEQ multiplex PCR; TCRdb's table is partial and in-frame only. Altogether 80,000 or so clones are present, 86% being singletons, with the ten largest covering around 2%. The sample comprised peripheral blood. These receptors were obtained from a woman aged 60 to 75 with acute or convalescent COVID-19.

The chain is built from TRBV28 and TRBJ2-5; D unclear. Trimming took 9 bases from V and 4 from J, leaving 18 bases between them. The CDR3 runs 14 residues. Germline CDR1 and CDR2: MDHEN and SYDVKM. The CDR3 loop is CASSLGSMPETQYF. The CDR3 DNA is TGTGCCAGTAGCCTTGGATCCATGCCAGAGACCCAGTACTTC.

Here the CDR3 DNA reads TGTGCCAGCAGACAAGGACTAGAATCCGGGGAGCTGTTTTTT. This codes for CASRQGLESGELFF. The chain links TRBV11-2 to TRBJ2-2, with 7 bases that match TRBD2. Germline trimming cut 6 bases from V and 6 bases from J; bases unmatched to any gene: 7. Germline V gene lookup returns CDR1 SGHAT and CDR2 FQNNGV. The CDR3 has 14 residues.

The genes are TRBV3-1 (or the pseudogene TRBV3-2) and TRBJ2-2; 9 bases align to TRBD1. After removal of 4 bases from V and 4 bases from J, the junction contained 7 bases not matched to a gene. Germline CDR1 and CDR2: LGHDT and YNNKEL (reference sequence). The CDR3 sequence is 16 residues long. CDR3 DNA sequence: TGTGCCAGCAGCCCTTCGGGACAGGGAGGCACCGGGGAGCTGTTTTTT. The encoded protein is CASSPSGQGGTGELFF.

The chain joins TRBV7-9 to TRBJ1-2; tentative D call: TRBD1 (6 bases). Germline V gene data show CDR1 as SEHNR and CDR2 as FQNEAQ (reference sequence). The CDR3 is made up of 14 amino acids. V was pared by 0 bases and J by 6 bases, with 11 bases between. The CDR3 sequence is CASSLASGAHGYTF. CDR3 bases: TGTGCCAGCAGCTTAGCGTCAGGGGCCCATGGCTACACCTTC.

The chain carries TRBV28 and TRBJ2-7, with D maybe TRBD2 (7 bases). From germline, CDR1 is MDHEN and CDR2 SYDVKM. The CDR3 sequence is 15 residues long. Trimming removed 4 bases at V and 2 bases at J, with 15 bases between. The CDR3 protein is CASSWARGATYEQYF. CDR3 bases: TGTGCCAGCAGTTGGGCCCGGGGGGCGACCTACGAGCAGTACTTC.

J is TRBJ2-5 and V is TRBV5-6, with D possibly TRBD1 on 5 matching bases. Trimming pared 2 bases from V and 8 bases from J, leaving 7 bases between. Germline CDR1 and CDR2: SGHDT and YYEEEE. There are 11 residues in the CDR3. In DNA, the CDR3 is TGTGCCAGCAGCTTAGGGGATACCCAGTACTTC. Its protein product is CASSLGDTQYF.

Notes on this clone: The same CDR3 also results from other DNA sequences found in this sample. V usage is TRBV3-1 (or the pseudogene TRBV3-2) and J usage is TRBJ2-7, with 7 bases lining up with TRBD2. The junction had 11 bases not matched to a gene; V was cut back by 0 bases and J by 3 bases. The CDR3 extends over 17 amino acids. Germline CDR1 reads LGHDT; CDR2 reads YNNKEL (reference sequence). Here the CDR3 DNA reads TGTGCCAGCAGCCAAGATTTGTGGGAGGGCCGCGGCTACGAGCAGTACTTC. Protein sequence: CASSQDLWEGRGYEQYF.

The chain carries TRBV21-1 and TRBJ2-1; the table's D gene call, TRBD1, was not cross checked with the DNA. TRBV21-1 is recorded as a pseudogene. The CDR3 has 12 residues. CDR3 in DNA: TGTGCCAGCAGCAACAGATACAATGAGCAGTTCTTC. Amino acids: CASSNRYNEQFF.

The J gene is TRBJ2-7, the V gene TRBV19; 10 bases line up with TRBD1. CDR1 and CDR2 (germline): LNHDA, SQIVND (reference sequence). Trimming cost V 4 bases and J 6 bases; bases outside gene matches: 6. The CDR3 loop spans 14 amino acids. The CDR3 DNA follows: TGTGCCAGTAGTAGCGGGACAGGGGTAATCGAGCAGTACTTC. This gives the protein CASSSGTGVIEQYF.